The 9 T cell receptor beta chains given below trace back to one sample, sequenced in a study of T cell repertoires in cytomegalovirus infection. MiXCR, run by TCRdb on the reads, gives a single entry per CDR3 protein. The table has some 900,000 distinct CDR3 sequences, 32% seen once. Their antigens are not known. This material consisted of cultured CD8+ T cells from PBMCs, taken from culture after CMV antigen stimulation. These receptors originate from a human donor in good health (CMV status not recorded). Some clones in this sample may be carry-over from other donors' samples.

The chain joins TRBV7-6 to TRBJ2-5; 7 nucleotides line up with TRBD1. Per germline, CDR1 SGHVS and CDR2 FNYEAQ. The CDR3 covers 14 residues. The junction had 8 bases not matched to a gene; V was cut back by 5 bases and J by 5 bases. The CDR3 DNA follows: TGTGCCAGCAGCCCTCCAACAGGGGTGGAGACCCAGTACTTC. Translating it yields CASSPPTGVETQYF.

This clonotype was observed a handful of times. The V call is TRBV27, the J call TRBJ2-7, with D perhaps TRBD2 (8 bases). CDR1 is MNHEY, CDR2 SMNVEV, per germline (reference sequence). The CDR3 totals 14 residues. V lost 4 bases to trimming and J lost 4 bases, with 14 bases between them. The CDR3 here is CASSSREGAYEQYV. The DNA of the CDR3 is TGTGCCAGCAGTTCCCGGGAGGGGGCATACGAGCAGTACGTC.

The table lists this clonotype with a few counts. J is TRBJ2-7 and V is TRBV4-1; TRBD2 matches at 10 bases. The CDR3 has 15 residues. Germline trimming cut 2 bases from V and 1 base from J; bases unmatched to any gene: 2. Looked up from germline, CDR1 is MGHRA and CDR2 is YSYEKL. The CDR3 reads CASSQSSGGSYEQYF. The CDR3 DNA sequence: TGCGCCAGCAGCCAATCTAGCGGGGGATCCTACGAGCAGTACTTC.

This clonotype was found many times. This sequence joins TRBV7-8 and TRBJ2-3; D is possibly TRBD2 (6 bases). Germline values: CDR1 SGHVS, CDR2 FQNEAQ. This CDR3 spans 14 amino acids. Trimming took 5 bases from V and 1 from J, leaving 10 bases between them. CDR3 DNA sequence: TGTGCCAGCAGCCGGAGGGGCGGCACAGATACGCAGTATTTT. Translating gives CASSRRGGTDTQYF.

The chain employs TRBV14 and TRBJ2-5; 9 nucleotides match TRBD1. The germline V gene encodes CDR1 SGHDN and CDR2 FVKESK. The CDR3 has 14 amino acids. With V trimmed by 3 bases and J by 5 bases, 4 bases remained unmatched. The CDR3 DNA sequence: TGTGCCAGCAGCCAGACAGGGGGAAGGGAGACCCAGTACTTC. Translation: CASSQTGGRETQYF.

The CDR3 nucleotides read TGTGCCAGCAGTTCCCCGATGGAGGGGTACGAGCAGTACGTC. Encoded protein: CASSSPMEGYEQYV. The gene calls are TRBV28 and TRBJ2-7; the D gene is possibly TRBD2 (6 bases). V dropped 4 bases and J dropped 4 bases, with 14 bases sitting between them. Germline CDR1 MDHEN, CDR2 SYDVKM. CDR3 size: 14 residues.

This chain connects TRBV19 to TRBJ2-2, with D possibly matching TRBD1 (5 bases). CDR1 is LNHDA, CDR2 SQIVND, per germline (reference sequence). This CDR3 has 16 amino acids. V gave up 1 base and J gave up 7 bases, with 16 bases separating them. This CDR3 is CASSIVVGDRGGELFF. In nucleotides, the CDR3 is TGTGCCAGTAGTATAGTTGTAGGGGATCGAGGCGGGGAGCTGTTTTTT. The complete variable domain, with remaining parts taken from reference TRBV19 and TRBJ2-2, reads DGGITQSPKYLFRKEGQNVTLSCEQNLNHDAMYWYRQDPGQGLRLIYYSQIVNDFQKGDIAEGYSVSREKKESFPLTVTSAQKNPTAFYLCASSIVVGDRGGELFFGEGSRLTVL.

This clonotype was detected only a few times. This chain joins TRBV6-5 and TRBJ1-5; D is unclear. Trimming removed 0 bases from V and 4 bases from J, with 7 bases in between. The CDR3 has 14 residues. The germline V gene encodes CDR1 MNHEY and CDR2 SVGAGI. The CDR3 protein is CASSYSPENQPQHF. The DNA of the CDR3 is TGTGCCAGCAGTTACTCGCCCGAAAATCAGCCCCAGCATTTT.

V and J are TRBV25-1 and TRBJ1-3, with a possible D match to TRBD1 (6 bases). CDR1 and CDR2 (germline): MGHDK, SYGVNS. This CDR3 comprises 14 residues. The ends were cut back, 6 bases at V and 3 bases at J, with 12 bases in the middle. The CDR3 nucleotides read TGTGCCAGCAGAACAGGGCAAATTGGAAACACCATATATTTT. Protein product: CASRTGQIGNTIYF.